One sample yielded the 3 T cell receptor beta chains listed below, sequenced in a study of blood T cell repertoires in COVID-19. Some clones are missing from TCRdb's copy, which holds only in-frame ones; the method was immunoSEQ multiplex PCR. The table records 99,000 or so clones, over 80% of them present only once. Input material: peripheral blood. The receptor source for this set is a man aged 65-85 years with active or convalescent COVID-19.

This chain uses TRBV28 with TRBJ1-3, with D possibly matching TRBD1 (6 bases). The V gene lost 6 bases and the J gene lost 4 bases, with 16 bases spanning the gap. Germline V gives CDR1 MDHEN, CDR2 SYDVKM. The CDR3 consists of 15 residues. The CDR3 protein is CASSRGGAEGNTIYF. For the CDR3, the DNA is TGTGCCAGCAGCAGGGGTGGGGCGGAAGGAAACACCATATATTTT.

This clone was counted between two and nine times. This chain links TRBV5-5 with TRBJ2-3; 9 nucleotides line up with TRBD2. CDR3 length: 15 amino acids. V shed 0 bases, J shed 1 base, and the junction held 0 bases outside the gene matches. Germline lookup yields CDR1 SGHKS and CDR2 YYEKEE (reference sequence). CDR3 bases: TGTGCCAGCAGCTTGGGGACTAGCGGCACAGATACGCAGTATTTT. Protein product: CASSLGTSGTDTQYF. Drawing the rest from reference TRBV5-5 and TRBJ2-3, the complete variable domain is DAGVTQSPTHLIKTRGQQVTLRCSPISGHKSVSWYQQVLGQGPQFIFQYYEKEERGRGNFPDRFSARQFPNYSSELNVNALLLGDSALYLCASSLGTSGTDTQYFGPGTRLTVL.

This sequence joins TRBV6-5 and TRBJ2-7; 7 positions match TRBD1. Germline lookup yields CDR1 MNHEY and CDR2 SVGAGI. The CDR3 contains 16 residues. V gave up 4 bases and J gave up 2 bases; unmatched junction bases: 11. The CDR3 DNA reads as TGTGCCAGCAGTTCAGTATCCGGGACAGCGACCTACGAGCAGTACTTC. Protein: CASSSVSGTATYEQYF.